The 6 T cell receptor beta chains reported below all come from one sample, sequenced in a study of control samples from healthy donors and cancer patients. The method was immunoSEQ multiplex PCR; TCRdb's version includes in-frame clones alone and lacks a portion of them. Of around 130,000 clones listed, 91% are singletons. The sample comprised blood. These receptors were obtained from a man between 18 and 29 years old in good health.

This sequence joins TRBV5-1 and TRBJ1-1; TRBD1 agrees at 7 bases. V lost 1 base and J lost 10; bases outside the gene matches: 10. Germline assignment: CDR1 SGHRS and CDR2 YFSETQ. The CDR3 loop spans 14 amino acids. The CDR3 here is CASSLTGTASSAFF. In DNA, the CDR3 is TGCGCCAGCAGCTTGACCGGGACAGCATCCTCAGCTTTCTTT. The variable domain in full, completed from reference TRBV5-1 and TRBJ1-1, reads KAGVTQTPRYLIKTRGQQVTLSCSPISGHRSVSWYQQTPGQGLQFLFEYFSETQRNKGNFPGRFSGRQFSNSRSEMNVSTLELGDSALYLCASSLTGTASSAFFGQGTRLTVV.

Comment on this clone: Other DNA sequences in the sample encode the same CDR3. V and J are TRBV11-2 and TRBJ1-1; no clear D gene. The CDR3 is made up of 16 amino acids. The V gene's germline CDR1 is SGHAT and CDR2 FQNNGV. Trimming stripped 0 bases from V and 0 bases from J, with 11 bases between. The CDR3 sequence: CASSLDRRGLNTEAFF. In DNA, the CDR3 is TGTGCCAGCAGCTTAGATCGACGGGGATTGAACACTGAAGCTTTCTTT.

The chain employs TRBV7-9 and TRBJ1-1; the D gene is possibly TRBD1 (5 bases). V was clipped by 1 base and J by 1 base, with 7 bases between them. Germline V gives CDR1 SEHNR, CDR2 FQNEAQ (reference sequence). This CDR3 is 14 amino acids long. The chain's CDR3 is CASSLVQGNTEAFF. The CDR3, as DNA: TGTGCCAGCAGCTTAGTCCAGGGGAACACTGAAGCTTTCTTT.

This rearrangement joins TRBV19 to TRBJ1-6; 7 bases match TRBD1. Trimming at V came to 6 bases and at J to 9 bases, leaving 11 bases not matched to a gene. Germline CDR1 LNHDA, CDR2 SQIVND (reference sequence). The CDR3 sequence is 15 residues long. The CDR3 reads CASSSRDRVGSPLHF. As DNA, the CDR3 is TGTGCCAGTAGCTCACGAGACAGGGTTGGTTCACCCCTCCACTTT.

In this sample, this clone turned up once. V usage is TRBV6-4 and J usage is TRBJ2-3; D unresolved. This CDR3 has 13 residues. The ends were cut back, 0 bases at V and 3 bases at J, with 4 bases in the middle. Germline CDR1 is MRHNA and CDR2 is SNTAGT. The CDR3 spells CASSDSATDTQYF. The DNA for the CDR3 is TGTGCCAGCAGTGACTCCGCAACAGATACGCAGTATTTT.

The chain recombines TRBV12-5 with TRBJ1-5; 7 nucleotides match TRBD1. Germline CDR1 LGHNT, CDR2 FRNRAP. V lost 0 bases and J lost 4; bases outside the gene matches: 6. CDR3 length: 16 amino acids. The CDR3 here is CASGLVSGRGNQPQHF. The CDR3 nucleotides are TGTGCTAGTGGTTTGGTATCCGGCAGGGGGAATCAGCCCCAGCATTTT.